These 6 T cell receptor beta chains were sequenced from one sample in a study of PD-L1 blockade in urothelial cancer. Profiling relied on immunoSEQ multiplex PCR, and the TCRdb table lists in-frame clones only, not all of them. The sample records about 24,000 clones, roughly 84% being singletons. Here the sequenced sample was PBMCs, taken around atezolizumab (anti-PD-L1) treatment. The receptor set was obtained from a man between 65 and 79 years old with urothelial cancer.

DNA for the CDR3: TGTGCCAGCAGCCAAGATTGGAGCTCCTACAATGAGCAGTTCTTC. This translates into CASSQDWSSYNEQFF. The chain joins TRBV4-2 to TRBJ2-1; D is undetermined. Trimming cost V 0 bases and J 0 bases, with 6 bases left between them. The germline V gene encodes CDR1 LGHNA and CDR2 YNFKEQ. The CDR3 is made up of 15 amino acids.

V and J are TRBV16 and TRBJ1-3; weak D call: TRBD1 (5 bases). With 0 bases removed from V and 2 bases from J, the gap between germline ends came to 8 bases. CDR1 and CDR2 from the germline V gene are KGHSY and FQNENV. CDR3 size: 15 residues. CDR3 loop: CASSQSTAAGNTIYF. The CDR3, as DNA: TGTGCCAGCAGCCAATCGACAGCAGCTGGAAACACCATATATTTT.

CDR3 protein: CASNRQYPAGELFF. In DNA form, the CDR3 reads TGTGCCAGCAACCGACAGTATCCCGCCGGGGAGCTGTTTTTT. The chain combines TRBV11-2 with TRBJ2-2, with D perhaps TRBD1 (5 bases). The length of the CDR3 is 14 residues. V shed 7 bases and J shed 6 bases, with 15 bases lying between them. Germline assignment: CDR1 SGHAT and CDR2 FQNNGV.

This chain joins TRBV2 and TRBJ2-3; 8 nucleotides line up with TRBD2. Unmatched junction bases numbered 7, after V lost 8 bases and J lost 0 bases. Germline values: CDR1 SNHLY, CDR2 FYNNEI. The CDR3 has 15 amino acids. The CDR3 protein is CASGLGGGSTDTQYF. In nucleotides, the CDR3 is TGTGCCAGCGGTCTGGGCGGGGGGAGCACAGATACGCAGTATTTT.

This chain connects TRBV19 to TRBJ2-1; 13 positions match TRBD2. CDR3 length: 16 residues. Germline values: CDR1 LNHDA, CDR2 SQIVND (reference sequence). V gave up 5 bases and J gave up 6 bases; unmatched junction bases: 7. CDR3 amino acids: CASSSSLAGGSNEQFF. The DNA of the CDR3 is TGTGCCAGTAGTTCATCACTAGCGGGAGGGAGCAATGAGCAGTTCTTC.

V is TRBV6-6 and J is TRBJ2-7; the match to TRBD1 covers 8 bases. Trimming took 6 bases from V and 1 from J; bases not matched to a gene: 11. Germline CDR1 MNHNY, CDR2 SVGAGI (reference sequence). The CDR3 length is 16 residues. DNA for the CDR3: TGTGCCAGCAGCCGCCTCACAGGGGGGCTATCCTACGAGCAGTACTTC. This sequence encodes CASSRLTGGLSYEQYF.